Listed below are T cell receptor beta chains from one sample, sequenced in a study of T-cell reconstitution after alpha-beta-depleted transplantation in children. Each CDR3 protein is one row after TCRdb ran MiXCR on the PCR reads. The table has 600,000 to 700,000 distinct CDR3 sequences, around 13% seen once. The material was PBMCs, obtained before TCRalphabeta/CD19-depleted stem cell transplant. The receptors derive from a girl aged 2 to 9 with congenital amegakaryocytic thrombocytopenia, due to receive a stem cell transplant. The CDR3 runs from the conserved cysteine through the conserved F or W. A D gene is named only where the DNA matches it firmly. Expanded clones are given a class, and other clones once, few, many or no size at all.

clone size | J gene | D gene | V gene | CDR3 DNA | CDR3 protein
many | TRBJ1-1 | NA | TRBV5-1 | TGCGCCAGCAGCTTGGGGCAGGGGTTCCCTGAAGCTTTCTTT | CASSLGQGFPEAFF
NA | TRBJ2-7 | TRBD2 | TRBV5-1 | TGCGCCAGCAGCTTAGCGGGAGCCGACACCTACGAGCAGTACTTC | CASSLAGADTYEQYF
few | TRBJ1-5 | NA | TRBV19 | TGTGCCAGTAGTCCCCGCCAAGAAAGTCAGCCCCAGCATTTT | CASSPRQESQPQHF
many | TRBJ1-1 | NA | TRBV12-3/TRBV12-4 | TGTGCCAGCAGCCTTCCGGGGGGTTTTGAAGCTTTCTTT | CASSLPGGFEAFF
many | TRBJ1-4 | NA | TRBV6-5 | TGTGCCAGCAGTTACGTGGGCCAGGCTAATGAAAAACTGTTTTTT | CASSYVGQANEKLFF
NA | TRBJ2-6 | TRBD1 | TRBV28 | TGTGCCAGCAGTCCACGGACAGGGACTGGGGCCAACGTCCTGACTTTC | CASSPRTGTGANVLTF
NA | TRBJ2-7 | NA | TRBV28 | TGTGCCAGCAGTTTTCGCCGGGCCTACGAGCAGTACTTC | CASSFRRAYEQYF
NA | TRBJ1-6 | TRBD1 | TRBV20-1 | TGCAGCGCGGACCAGGGGACAGGGGACTCACCCCTCCACTTT | CSADQGTGDSPLHF
many | TRBJ1-1 | NA | TRBV5-1 | TGCGCCAGCAGCTGGGGAGGACGGAACACTGAAGCTTTCTTT | CASSWGGRNTEAFF
NA | TRBJ1-5 | NA | TRBV20-1 | TGCAGTGCGAAGACAAACCCTTGGGGCAATCAGCCCCAGCATTTT | CSAKTNPWGNQPQHF
many | TRBJ1-1 | NA | TRBV6-6 | TGTGCCAGCAGTCAAAACATTAGAGCTTTCTTT | CASSQNIRAFF
many | TRBJ1-6 | NA | TRBV20-1 | TGCAGTGTGGGGCGACAGGCCGAGGGGACCCTCCACTTT | CSVGRQAEGTLHF
many | TRBJ2-3 | NA | TRBV29-1 | TGCAGCGCCGACCGGGGAGATACGCAGTATTTT | CSADRGDTQYF
many | TRBJ1-1 | NA | TRBV29-1 | TGCAGCGTTGAAGATCAGCCTGAAGCTTTCTTT | CSVEDQPEAFF
NA | TRBJ2-7 | NA | TRBV5-1 | TGCGCCAGCAGCCAAAATGTTTTGGCCGACTCCGAGCAGTACTTC | CASSQNVLADSEQYF
NA | TRBJ1-2 | TRBD1 | TRBV18 | TGTGCCAGCTCACCACCTACAGGGGGGAACGGCTACACCTTC | CASSPPTGGNGYTF
NA | TRBJ2-2 | TRBD2 | TRBV25-1 | TGTGCCAGCAGTGATTCTTCAGCGGGAGTCGACGGGGAGCTGTTTTTT | CASSDSSAGVDGELFF
many | TRBJ1-2 | TRBD1 | TRBV28 | TGTGCCAGCAGTTCAAGGGACAGGGAGACCTATGGCTACACCTTC | CASSSRDRETYGYTF
NA | TRBJ2-7 | NA | TRBV6-5 | TGTGCCAGCAGTTGGAGACTGGACGAGCAGTCCTTC | CASSWRLDEQSF
many | TRBJ1-4 | NA | TRBV12-3/TRBV12-4 | TGTGCCAGCACCCCGCGGGGGGGCCGAACTAATGAAAAACTGTTTTTT | CASTPRGGRTNEKLFF